A single sample gave rise to the 27 T cell receptor beta chains below, sequenced in a study of cytomegalovirus exposure and HLA in healthy donors. It was with 60 Vbeta and 13 Jbeta primers that the PCR ran. Generated by immunoSEQ multiplex PCR, the TCRdb table keeps only in-frame clones and is missing some. The sample has around 300,000 clones, approximately 84% seen once. The sample consisted of PBMCs. The receptor set was obtained from a middle-aged woman in good health and CMV-seropositive.

The chain recombines TRBV19 with TRBJ2-4; 7 nucleotides align to TRBD1. CDR1 is LNHDA and CDR2 is SQIVND in the germline V gene (reference sequence). V shed 4 bases and J 0 bases; nucleotides not matched to a gene: 9. CDR3 length: 17 residues. CDR3 loop: CASSNTQGSIAKNIQYF. Here the CDR3 DNA reads TGTGCCAGTAGTAATACACAGGGGAGCATAGCCAAAAACATTCAGTACTTC.

The chain links TRBV7-9 to TRBJ1-1; 8 bases are shared with TRBD1. CDR3 length: 12 residues. The trim removed 3 bases at V and 11 bases at J, leaving 5 bases unmatched. CDR1 SEHNR and CDR2 FQNEAQ come from the germline V gene (reference sequence). CDR3 protein: CASSFDRGFAFF. The CDR3 DNA follows: TGTGCCAGCAGCTTTGACAGGGGTTTTGCTTTCTTT.

The J gene is TRBJ1-6, the V gene TRBV27; D is possibly TRBD1 (6 bases). V was pared by 5 bases and J by 6 bases, with 17 bases between. In germline, CDR1 is MNHEY, CDR2 SMNVEV (reference sequence). The CDR3 totals 16 residues. The chain's CDR3 is CASSPQGRVRNSPLHF. The CDR3 nucleotides read TGTGCCAGCAGTCCCCAGGGGCGTGTTCGTAATTCACCCCTCCACTTT.

This clone has only a few counts. The rearrangement links TRBV7-2 to TRBJ2-7; a possible D gene is TRBD2 (5 bases). V lost 1 base and J lost 5, with 15 bases in between. This CDR3 is 15 amino acids long. Looked up from germline, CDR1 is SGHTA and CDR2 is FQGNSA. The CDR3 is CASSLVRGMRHEQYF. The CDR3 bases are TGTGCCAGCAGCTTAGTCCGGGGTATGAGGCACGAGCAGTACTTC.

The chain employs TRBV11-2 and TRBJ2-1; D perhaps matches TRBD2 (5 bases). Germline assignment: CDR1 SGHAT and CDR2 FQNNGV. V was shortened by 1 base and J by 7 bases, with 17 bases between the two germline ends. CDR3 length: 16 residues. CDR3 DNA sequence: TGTGCCAGCAGCTTAGGGGGAACCCCCGGGGTGAATGAGCAGTTCTTC. It codes for CASSLGGTPGVNEQFF.

The J gene is TRBJ2-5, the V gene TRBV28; D may be TRBD2 (5 bases). The germline V gene has CDR1 MDHEN and CDR2 SYDVKM. V was cut by 5 bases and J by 5 bases, with 15 bases left in between. The length of the CDR3 is 14 residues. Written as DNA, the CDR3 is TGTGCCAGCAGTCCTCCGGCCCGAGGGGAGACCCAGTACTTC. Encoded protein: CASSPPARGETQYF.

This chain connects TRBV7-9 to TRBJ1-2; TRBD1 matches 8 bases. CDR3 length: 15 amino acids. The V gene's germline CDR1 is SEHNR and CDR2 FQNEAQ (reference sequence). The V segment lost 4 bases and the J segment 4 bases; nucleotides outside the gene matches: 8. CDR3 nucleotides: TGTGCCAGCAGCTCGACAGGGGATGGTCCCTATGGCTACACCTTC. It is translated as CASSSTGDGPYGYTF.

V is TRBV7-2 and J is TRBJ2-7, with a possible D match to TRBD1 (5 bases). CDR3 length: 14 residues. Germline V gene lookup returns CDR1 SGHTA and CDR2 FQGNSA. Trimming shortened V by 5 bases and J by 3 bases, and 14 bases separated the two germline ends. CDR3 sequence reads: CASSGPGSFYEQYF. CDR3 in DNA: TGTGCCAGCAGCGGCCCAGGGTCATTCTACGAGCAGTACTTC.

This chain connects TRBV7-2 to TRBJ2-1; a weak D match, TRBD2 (6 bases). The V gene lost 1 base and the J gene lost 5 bases, with 12 bases spanning the gap. Germline assignment: CDR1 SGHTA and CDR2 FQGNSA. The CDR3 extends over 15 amino acids. DNA of the CDR3: TGTGCCAGCAGCTTAGTGGCGGCGGGGAACAATGAGCAGTTCTTC. This encodes CASSLVAAGNNEQFF.

In its sample, this clone was seen once. This sequence joins TRBV7-9 and TRBJ2-7; perhaps TRBD1 as D (6 bases). Looked up from germline, CDR1 is SEHNR and CDR2 is FQNEAQ (reference sequence). The CDR3 is made up of 13 amino acids. Trimming stripped 5 bases from V and 6 bases from J, with 14 bases between. CDR3 loop: CASSHGQGGEQYF. CDR3 bases: TGTGCCAGCAGCCATGGACAAGGGGGCGAGCAGTACTTC. The whole variable domain, remainder taken from reference TRBV7-9 and TRBJ2-7, is DTGVSQNPRHKITKRGQNVTFRCDPISEHNRLYWYRQTLGQGPEFLTYFQNEAQLEKSRLLSDRFSAERPKGSFSTLEIQRTEQGDSAMYLCASSHGQGGEQYFGPGTRLTVT.

This clone was detected only a few times. The chain joins TRBV7-6 to TRBJ2-7, with D possibly matching TRBD1 (6 bases). This CDR3 comprises 14 residues. Germline lookup yields CDR1 SGHVS and CDR2 FNYEAQ. Trimming took off 6 bases at V and 7 bases at J, with 19 bases between the two ends. CDR3 protein: CASSARTDSLEQYF. DNA for the CDR3: TGTGCCAGCAGTGCCAGGACAGACTCCCTGGAGCAGTACTTC.

The V gene is TRBV4-3, the J gene TRBJ2-7; D might be TRBD1 (6 bases). V lost 0 bases and J lost 2, with 14 bases in between. CDR3 size: 16 residues. The germline CDR1 and CDR2 sequences are LGHNA and YSLEER. CDR3 nucleotides: TGCGCCAGCAGCCAAGATGGGCAGGGGACCCCCTACGAGCAGTACTTC. Translated: CASSQDGQGTPYEQYF.

This chain connects TRBV28 to TRBJ1-5; the D is unclear. V was clipped by 6 bases and J by 9 bases, with 12 bases between them. CDR3 size: 12 residues. From germline, CDR1 is MDHEN and CDR2 SYDVKM. The CDR3 nucleotides read TGTGCCAGCAGCGTTACTGGCGGGCCCCAGCATTTT. Its protein product is CASSVTGGPQHF. The complete variable domain, with remaining parts taken from reference TRBV28 and TRBJ1-5, reads DVKVTQSSRYLVKRTGEKVFLECVQDMDHENMFWYRQDPGLGLRLIYFSYDVKMKEKGDIPEGYSVSREKKERFSLILESASTNQTSMYLCASSVTGGPQHFGDGTRLSIL.

The J gene is TRBJ2-1, the V gene TRBV5-1, with D tentatively TRBD2 (6 bases). CDR1 and CDR2 (germline): SGHRS, YFSETQ. V lost 4 bases to trimming and J lost 3 bases, with 14 bases between them. CDR3 length: 15 amino acids. Here the CDR3 DNA reads TGCGCCAGCAGCCCCGGAATTAGCGGCTACAATGAGCAGTTCTTC. Translation gives CASSPGISGYNEQFF.

The rearrangement links TRBV29-1 to TRBJ1-5; TRBD1 is a possible D gene (5 bases). The CDR3 covers 15 residues. Between the trimmed V and J ends, which lost 3 bases and 12 bases, there was a span of 24 bases. In germline, CDR1 is SQVTM, CDR2 ANQGSEA. The CDR3 bases are TGCAGCGTTGATATCCCCGCCGGGCAGGGTAGTTTCCAGCATTTT. Its protein product is CSVDIPAGQGSFQHF.

This chain connects TRBV27 to TRBJ2-1; perhaps TRBD2 as D (5 bases). The germline CDR1 and CDR2 sequences are MNHEY and SMNVEV (reference sequence). There are 16 residues in the CDR3. Trimming took 10 bases from V and 0 from J, leaving 19 bases between them. CDR3 residues: CATLPVGSYSYNEQFF. In nucleotides, the CDR3 is TGTGCCACCCTCCCGGTGGGGAGTTACTCCTACAATGAGCAGTTCTTC.

CDR3 residues: CASSYEGRGRGAFF. The CDR3 coding sequence is TGTGCCAGCAGTTACGAGGGGCGGGGTAGGGGAGCTTTCTTT. The chain employs TRBV6-6 and TRBJ1-1; D is perhaps TRBD1 (5 bases). Trimming left V 2 bases short and J 10 bases short, with 17 bases between. CDR1 is MNHNY, CDR2 SVGAGI, per germline (reference sequence). The CDR3 consists of 14 residues.

The CDR3 region is CASSLHPGGEQYF. In DNA form, the CDR3 reads TGTGCCAGCAGTTTACACCCGGGGGGCGAGCAGTACTTC. This chain links TRBV27 with TRBJ2-7; 7 bases map to TRBD2. V shed 2 bases and J 6 bases; nucleotides not matched to a gene: 4. This CDR3 contains 13 residues. Per the germline V gene, CDR1 is MNHEY and CDR2 is SMNVEV (reference sequence).

This clone was picked up a small number of times. The genes are TRBV19 and TRBJ1-1, with TRBD1 identical over 7 bases. CDR3 length: 14 amino acids. Germline trimming cut 3 bases from V and 4 bases from J; bases unmatched to any gene: 5. The germline CDR1 and CDR2 sequences are LNHDA and SQIVND (reference sequence). This CDR3 is CASSMRDRATEAFF. The CDR3 DNA sequence: TGTGCCAGTAGTATGCGGGACAGAGCCACTGAAGCTTTCTTT.

This chain joins TRBV15 and TRBJ2-7; a weak D match, TRBD2 (5 bases). The germline CDR1 and CDR2 sequences are LNHNV and YYDKDF (reference sequence). This CDR3 contains 14 residues. V was trimmed by 0 bases and J by 6 bases, leaving 12 bases between them. The CDR3 here is CATSRDLGVGEQYF. The CDR3 bases are TGTGCCACCAGCAGAGATCTCGGGGTCGGCGAGCAGTACTTC.

V and J are TRBV30 and TRBJ1-1; tentatively, D is TRBD1 (5 bases). Trimming shortened V by 3 bases and J by 4 bases, and 9 bases separated the two germline ends. CDR3 size: 12 residues. Germline CDR1 reads GTSNPN; CDR2 reads SVGIG (reference sequence). As DNA, the CDR3 is TGTGCCTGGAGCCAGGGTCGCACTGAAGCTTTCTTT. Its protein is CAWSQGRTEAFF.

V usage is TRBV11-2 and J usage is TRBJ2-4, with 9 positions matching TRBD1. The junction had 10 bases not matched to a gene; V was cut back by 5 bases and J by 8 bases. Germline values: CDR1 SGHAT, CDR2 FQNNGV. This CDR3 spans 15 amino acids. The CDR3 nucleotides read TGTGCCAGCAGCCCTGGGGACAGGGTTGGGGACATTCAGTACTTC. Translation gives CASSPGDRVGDIQYF.

The rearrangement uses TRBV20-1 and TRBJ1-1; D remains unclear. This CDR3 comprises 11 residues. The germline V gene encodes CDR1 DFQATT and CDR2 SNEGSKA (reference sequence). Trimming left V 7 bases short and J 1 base short, with 7 bases between. The CDR3 is CSVPGNTEAFF. CDR3 nucleotide sequence: TGCAGTGTTCCAGGGAACACTGAAGCTTTCTTT.

The gene calls are TRBV5-5 and TRBJ1-5; tentatively, D is TRBD1 (6 bases). Germline lookup yields CDR1 SGHKS and CDR2 YYEKEE (reference sequence). The CDR3 sequence is 14 residues long. Trimming cost V 1 base and J 7 bases, with 12 bases left between them. CDR3 DNA: TGTGCCAGCAGCTTGTCAGGGGTGGAGCAGCCCCAGCATTTT. This codes for CASSLSGVEQPQHF.

The rearrangement joins TRBV7-9 to TRBJ2-3, with 10 bases identical to TRBD2. This CDR3 has 16 residues. The V gene end was trimmed by 3 bases and the J gene end by 1 base; junction bases not matched to a gene: 4. CDR1 and CDR2 from the germline V gene are SEHNR and FQNEAQ (reference sequence). The CDR3 DNA is TGTGCCAGCAGCTTCAAAGCGGGAGGGGGCACAGATACGCAGTATTTT. This codes for CASSFKAGGGTDTQYF.

The V and J genes are TRBV7-9 and TRBJ2-4; D uncertain. CDR3 length equals 11 residues. Germline-derived CDR1 and CDR2 are SEHNR and FQNEAQ (reference sequence). V was trimmed by 2 bases and J by 8 bases, leaving 4 bases between them. The CDR3 here is CASSLRDIQYF. The DNA for the CDR3 is TGTGCCAGCAGCTTACGGGACATTCAGTACTTC.

This chain joins TRBV29-1 and TRBJ1-5, with D possibly TRBD1 on 5 matching bases. V was pared by 6 bases and J by 1 base, with 10 bases between. The CDR3 has 13 amino acids. Germline lookup yields CDR1 SQVTM and CDR2 ANQGSEA. The CDR3: CSVVQGSNQPQHF. The CDR3 coding sequence is TGCAGCGTGGTGCAGGGCAGCAATCAGCCCCAGCATTTT.